This entry is about one T cell receptor beta chain. This record belongs to a study of blood T cell repertoires in COVID-19. Study background: Sources were T cells, B-cell-depleted T cells, or PBMCs; the material itself was cDNA or gDNA.

V was clipped by 1 base and J by 2 bases, with 11 bases between them. Germline-derived CDR1 and CDR2 are SGHVS and FNYEAQ. CDR3 length: 15 amino acids. Here immunoSEQ multiplex PCR was the method, and the copy in TCRdb shows in-frame clones only, minus some. The table has 85,000 to 100,000 clones, 79% seen once. J is TRBJ1-2 and V is TRBV7-6, with unresolved D. The receptor was isolated from a human donor in a cohort sampled during active COVID-19. Material: peripheral blood. The CDR3 region has the DNA TGTGCCAGCAGCTTAGTAGCCAACTCAAACTATGGCTACACCTTC. This encodes CASSLVANSNYGYTF. Together with reference TRBV7-6 and TRBJ1-2, the CDR3 gives the full variable domain: GAGVSQSPRYKVTKRGQDVALRCDPISGHVSLYWYRQALGQGPEFLTYFNYEAQQDKSGLPNDRFSAERPEGSISTLTIQRTEQRDSAMYRCASSLVANSNYGYTFGSGTRLTVV.